This entry concerns a single T cell receptor (beta chain). The CDR3 has 17 amino acids. Unmatched junction bases numbered 11, after V lost 1 base and J lost 7 bases. CDR1 LNHNV and CDR2 YYDKDF come from the germline V gene (reference sequence). This specimen belongs to a study of PD-L1 blockade in urothelial cancer. Across the whole study: Male patients with bladder-origin urothelial cancer numbered about 85% of the roughly 29. Blood analysis occurred 3 weeks (second dose) and 6 weeks after treatment start. Specimens of blood held a median count of roughly 130,000 T cells.

Profiled with immunoSEQ multiplex PCR; TCRdb holds only in-frame clones, not every one. In the table there are 25,000 to 40,000 clones, roughly 82% of which are singletons. Per patient, between 1 and 8 samples were collected at pretreatment and on-treatment time points. The chain links TRBV15 to TRBJ2-3, with 10 bases lining up with TRBD2. The TCR comes from a man aged 60 to 69 with urothelial cancer. The source material was PBMCs, sampled around atezolizumab (anti-PD-L1) treatment. CDR3 sequence reads: CATSRGWRTSGENTQYF. In DNA, the CDR3 is TGTGCCACCAGCAGAGGATGGAGGACTAGCGGAGAGAATACGCAGTATTTT.